These 7 T cell receptor beta chains share one sample of origin, sequenced in a study of metastatic and nonmetastatic thyroid tumors. Using MiXCR, TCRdb reanalyzed the PCR reads. The repertoire includes almost 9,500 clones, under 30% of them detected once, and under 25% sits in the top ten. There were no patients who had received any treatment before thyroid surgery. Material: tumor tissue. The receptor set was obtained from a female donor with papillary thyroid cancer or a benign thyroid nodule (not recorded which). Some clones in this sample may be carry-over from other donors' samples.

The chain is built from TRBV6-1 and TRBJ1-6; tentative D call: TRBD1 (6 bases). V was pared by 3 bases and J by 7 bases, with 10 bases between. Germline V gives CDR1 MNHNS, CDR2 SASEGT. The CDR3 is 14 amino acids. The CDR3 protein is CASSDRGENSPLHF. CDR3 sequence (DNA): TGTGCCAGCAGTGACAGGGGCGAAAATTCACCCCTCCACTTT.

This sequence joins TRBV20-1 and TRBJ2-2; 7 bases map to TRBD1. The CDR3 length is 14 residues. Germline V gene data show CDR1 as DFQATT and CDR2 as SNEGSKA (reference sequence). Germline trimming cut 3 bases from V and 2 bases from J; bases unmatched to any gene: 3. CDR3 in DNA: TGCAGTGCTAGGGGGACAGCAAACACCGGGGAGCTGTTTTTT. The encoded protein is CSARGTANTGELFF.

This clone was seen at least ten times. V usage is TRBV5-1 and J usage is TRBJ1-4; D not resolved. Germline V gene lookup returns CDR1 SGHRS and CDR2 YFSETQ. Trimming shortened V by 0 bases and J by 8 bases, and 11 bases separated the two germline ends. The CDR3 covers 14 residues. CDR3 bases: TGCGCCAGCAGCTTGGGGTTCTTAGCGGAAAAACTGTTTTTT. This sequence encodes CASSLGFLAEKLFF.

This clone was detected ten times or more. V usage is TRBV2 and J usage is TRBJ2-3; 7 nucleotides agree with TRBD1. V was clipped by 8 bases and J by 2 bases; unmatched bases: 7. This CDR3 comprises 14 residues. Germline CDR1 SNHLY, CDR2 FYNNEI. Here the CDR3 reads CASRQGENTDTQYF. CDR3 bases: TGTGCCAGCCGACAGGGCGAAAACACAGATACGCAGTATTTT. Full variable domain (outside the CDR3, taken from reference TRBV2 and TRBJ2-3): EPEVTQTPSHQVTQMGQEVILRCVPISNHLYFYWYRQILGQKVEFLVSFYNNEISEKSEIFDDQFSVERPDGSNFTLKIRSTKLEDSAMYFCASRQGENTDTQYFGPGTRLTVL.

This clone is medium-sized within its sample. This chain connects TRBV4-3 to TRBJ2-1; 8 positions agree with TRBD2. V lost 0 bases and J lost 11; bases outside the gene matches: 6. The CDR3 loop spans 14 amino acids. CDR1 LGHNA and CDR2 YSLEER come from the germline V gene. The CDR3 nucleotides are TGCGCCAGCAGCCAAGAAGCCCTTAGCGGGAAGCAGTTCTTC. The encoded protein is CASSQEALSGKQFF.

This clone was recorded a few times. This chain uses TRBV15 with TRBJ1-2; no firm D call. Between the trimmed V and J ends, which lost 0 bases and 7 bases, there was a span of 9 bases. CDR3 length: 13 residues. Germline CDR1 reads LNHNV; CDR2 reads YYDKDF (reference sequence). CDR3 amino acids: CATSRDRRGGYTF. Written as DNA, the CDR3 is TGTGCCACCAGCAGAGATCGGCGGGGTGGCTACACCTTC. Based on the CDR3 plus reference TRBV15 and TRBJ1-2, the full variable domain is DAMVIQNPRYQVTQFGKPVTLSCSQTLNHNVMYWYQQKSSQAPKLLFHYYDKDFNNEADTPDNFQSRRPNTSFCFLDIRSPGLGDTAMYLCATSRDRRGGYTFGSGTRLTVV.

This clone showed up many times. The rearrangement uses TRBV29-1 and TRBJ2-1, with 14 positions matching TRBD2. This CDR3 has 14 amino acids. J lost 3 bases, V lost 6 bases, and 1 base had no gene match. Germline values: CDR1 SQVTM, CDR2 ANQGSEA. The CDR3 region is CSVGLAGDYNEQFF. The CDR3 DNA follows: TGCAGCGTGGGACTAGCGGGAGACTACAATGAGCAGTTCTTC.